This TCR beta chain was sequenced for a study of shared clonotypes between healthy human individuals. Across the whole study: Per donor, three plates held CD4 naive cells, three held CD4 memory, two held CD8 naive and one held CD8 memory. Findings and caveats of the study: Of the naive CD4 clonotypes, about 5% were shared across several donors. An expected dependence of interdonor clonotype sharing on sequencing depth was noted.

The CDR3 runs 14 residues. Germline V gives CDR1 SGHVS, CDR2 FQNEAQ. Deletions cut 1 base from V and 6 bases from J, with 11 bases between. As originally analysed: Filtering was not the same, since immunoSEQ gave junction-only sequences without quality scores. The repertoire was sequenced with immunoSEQ multiplex PCR; TCRdb's copy has only in-frame clones and lacks some. Clonal size and the V and J genes are those of that table, whereas D and trimming came from the DNA. Of 1,400,000 or so clones in the sample, around 98.5% were seen once. Worth noting for this clone: Its antigen is not known.

The rearrangement joins TRBV7-8 to TRBJ2-3, with D uncertain. The sequence derives from a young man in good health. Sequencing was performed on naive CD4+ T cells sorted from blood. The sample's subset: CD45RA+ positively selected. This CDR3 reads CASSLGVRLDTQYF. CDR3 coding DNA: TGTGCCAGCAGCTTAGGTGTGAGGCTGGATACGCAGTATTTT. Full variable domain (rest looked up from reference TRBV7-8 and TRBJ2-3): GAGVSQSPRYKVAKRGQDVALRCDPISGHVSLFWYQQALGQGPEFLTYFQNEAQLDKSGLPSDRFFAERPEGSVSTLKIQRTQQEDSAVYLCASSLGVRLDTQYFGPGTRLTVL.